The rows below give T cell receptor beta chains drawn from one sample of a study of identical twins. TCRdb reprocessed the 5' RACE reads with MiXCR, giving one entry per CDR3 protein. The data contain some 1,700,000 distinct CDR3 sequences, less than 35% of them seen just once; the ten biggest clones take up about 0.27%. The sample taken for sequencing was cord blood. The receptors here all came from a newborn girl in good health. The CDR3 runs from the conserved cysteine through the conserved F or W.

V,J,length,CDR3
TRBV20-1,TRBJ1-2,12,CSVPATNYGYTF
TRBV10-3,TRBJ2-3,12,CAIRKSTDTQYF
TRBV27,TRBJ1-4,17,CASSLRTSSGLREKLFF
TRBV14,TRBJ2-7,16,CAGSPFTGTGPYEQYF
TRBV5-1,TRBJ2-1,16,CASSFRLGNTYNEQFF
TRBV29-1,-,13,CSVEGHSYNEQYF
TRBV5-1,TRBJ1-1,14,CASSLRDRDTEAFF
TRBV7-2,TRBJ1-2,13,CASSLSRVYGYTF
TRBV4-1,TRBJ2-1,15,CASSQNSRGYNEQFF
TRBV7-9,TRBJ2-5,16,CASSFRRVAGQETQYF
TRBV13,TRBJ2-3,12,CASSLSGARQYF
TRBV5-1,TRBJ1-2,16,CASSSQGRGANYGYTF
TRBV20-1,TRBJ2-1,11,CSASKSYEQFF
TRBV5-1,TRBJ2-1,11,CASSLDRWQFF
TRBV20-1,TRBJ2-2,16,CSARESPTLGTGELFF
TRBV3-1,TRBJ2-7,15,CASSQEVGEAYEQYF
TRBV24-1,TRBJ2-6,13,CATSNSGANVLTF
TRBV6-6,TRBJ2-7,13,CASSYSKGEEQYF
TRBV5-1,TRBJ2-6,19,CASAKTQGILSSGANVLTF
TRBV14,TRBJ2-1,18,CASSHLTGQARSYNEQFF
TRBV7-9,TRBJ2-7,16,CASSLVAAVSSYEQYF
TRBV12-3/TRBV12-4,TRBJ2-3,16,CASSFGLAGGGDTQYF
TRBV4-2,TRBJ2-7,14,CASSQEALAYEQYF
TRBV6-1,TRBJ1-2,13,CASSVTGGEGYTF
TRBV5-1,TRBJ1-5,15,CASSFTGQGNQPQHF
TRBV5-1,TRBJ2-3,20,CASSLVFVRTSGAPGDTQYF
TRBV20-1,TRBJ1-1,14,CSARDPVEAGEAFF
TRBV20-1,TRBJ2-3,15,CSAIGMGQGTDTQYF
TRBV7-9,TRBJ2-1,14,CASSLFRGLNEQFF
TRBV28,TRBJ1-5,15,CASRGAGRTNQPQHF
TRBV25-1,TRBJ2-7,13,CASQGLNSYEQYF
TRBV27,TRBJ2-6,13,CASHNSGANVLTF
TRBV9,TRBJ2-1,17,CASSFRTSGSTYNEQFF
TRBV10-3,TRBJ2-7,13,CATGTAGLDEQYF
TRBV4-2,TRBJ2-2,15,CASSQDESGTGELFF
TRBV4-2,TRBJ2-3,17,CASSPTRQGASTDTQYF
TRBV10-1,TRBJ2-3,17,CASSEPKRTAYTDTQYF
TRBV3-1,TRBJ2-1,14,CASSQPVTRNEQFF
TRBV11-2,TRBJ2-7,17,CASSLKREDRATYEQYF
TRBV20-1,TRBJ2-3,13,CSARDVPSDTQYF
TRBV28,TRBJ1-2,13,CASSFPRGDGYTF
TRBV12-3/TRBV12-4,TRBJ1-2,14,CASSIYRDNYGYTF
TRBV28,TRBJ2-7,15,CASSLVLGASYEQYF
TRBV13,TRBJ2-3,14,CASSFGLRGDTQYF
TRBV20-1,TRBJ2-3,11,CSAREVNTQYF
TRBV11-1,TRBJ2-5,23,CASSLAPVRYYPSGDSASETQYF
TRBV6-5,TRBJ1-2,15,CASSYYRTGGYGYTF
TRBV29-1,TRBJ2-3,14,CSVGTSGRPDTQYF
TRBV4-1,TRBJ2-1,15,CASSQRAGVTNEQFF